This T cell receptor beta chain was captured in a study of monozygotic twins with inflammatory bowel disease. Study findings and constraints: IBD patients exhibited fewer clonotypes shared with other individuals than healthy twins, particularly with disease activity. Healthy co-twins, by inverse Simpson, had higher TCRbeta diversity than their siblings with IBD.

The CDR3 length is 18 residues. Germline CDR1 MDHEN, CDR2 SYDVKM. Concerning this clonotype: The antigen remains unidentified.

Starting material for each TCR library was around 3,600 ng of total RNA. From the 5' RACE reads, TCRdb lists one entry per CDR3 protein and no DNA. This sample's table reports under 200,000 distinct CDR3 sequences. V usage is TRBV28 and J usage is TRBJ2-2; TCRdb outputs TRBD1, but without DNA this stays unchecked. The TCR sequence derives from a human donor with ulcerative colitis or Crohn's disease, or a healthy co-twin of an affected twin (not recorded which). Sequencing was performed on blood. The CDR3 here is CASSLHGGGAADTGELFF.